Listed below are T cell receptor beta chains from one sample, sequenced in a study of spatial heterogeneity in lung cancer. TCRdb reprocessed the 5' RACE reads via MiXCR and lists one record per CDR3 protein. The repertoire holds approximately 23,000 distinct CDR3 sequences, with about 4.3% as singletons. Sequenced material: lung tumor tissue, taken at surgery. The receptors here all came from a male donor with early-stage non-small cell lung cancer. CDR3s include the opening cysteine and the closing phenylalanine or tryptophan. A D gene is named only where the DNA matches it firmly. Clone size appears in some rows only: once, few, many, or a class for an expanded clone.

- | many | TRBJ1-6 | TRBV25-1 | TGTGCCAGCAAGGGGTATGTGGCCCTCCACTTT | CASKGYVALHF
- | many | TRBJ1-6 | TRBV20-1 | TGCAGTGCTAGAGAATTTAGGGGCGACTCACGGTCGATGTATAATTCACCCCTCCACTTT | CSAREFRGDSRSMYNSPLHF
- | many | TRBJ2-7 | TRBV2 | TGTGCCAGCAAGGGGGAAAGATGGGAGACCTACGAGCAGTACTTC | CASKGERWETYEQYF
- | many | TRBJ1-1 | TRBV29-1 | TGCAGTCATAAAAAAGGGACTAGTGAAGCTTTCTTT | CSHKKGTSEAFF
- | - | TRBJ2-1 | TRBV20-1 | TGCAGTGCTCTCCGGGACGGCCTAGGTGAGCAGTTCTTC | CSALRDGLGEQFF
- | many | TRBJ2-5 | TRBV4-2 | TGTGCCAGCAGCCACGATGCCAGCGGGGAGACCCAGTACTTC | CASSHDASGETQYF
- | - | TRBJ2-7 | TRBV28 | TGTGCCAGCAGTAGGAGCGTAAACGAGCAGTACTTC | CASSRSVNEQYF
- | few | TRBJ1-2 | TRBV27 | TGTGCCAGCAGTTTAGGGCAGGCCTATGGCTACACCTTC | CASSLGQAYGYTF
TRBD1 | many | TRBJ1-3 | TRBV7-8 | TGTGCCAGCAGCTTAGCCGGACAGGGACAAAATTTT | CASSLAGQGQNF
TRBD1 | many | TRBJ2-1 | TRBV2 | TGTGCCAGCAAAGGGGGCGCCTACAATGAGCAGTTCTTC | CASKGGAYNEQFF
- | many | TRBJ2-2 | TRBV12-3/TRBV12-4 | TGTGCCAGCAGCCCCTATGGGGGCACCGGGGAGCTGTTTTTT | CASSPYGGTGELFF
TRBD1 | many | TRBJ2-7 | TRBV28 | TGTGCCAGCAGTTCCACCGGGACAGGGAACGAGCAGTACTTC | CASSSTGTGNEQYF
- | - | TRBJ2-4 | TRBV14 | TGTGCCAGCAGCCACGGATTAGACAGGAGCCTAGCCAAAAACATTCAGTACTTC | CASSHGLDRSLAKNIQYF
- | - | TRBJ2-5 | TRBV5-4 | TGTGCCAGCAGCCCTGGACTATTCCAAGAGACCCAGTACTTC | CASSPGLFQETQYF
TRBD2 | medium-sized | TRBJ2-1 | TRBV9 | TGTGCCAGCAGCGTGAGACTAGCGGGGGGGCAAAATGAGCAGTTCTTC | CASSVRLAGGQNEQFF
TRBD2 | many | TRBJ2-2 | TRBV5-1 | TGCGCCAGCAGCTCGTCTGTAGCGGGCGGAACCGGGGAGCTGTTTTTT | CASSSSVAGGTGELFF
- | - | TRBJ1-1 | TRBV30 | TGTGCCTGGAAAGGGGGCACTGAAGCTTTCTTT | CAWKGGTEAFF
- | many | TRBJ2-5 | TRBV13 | TGTGCCAGCAGCCCCCCGGGACCGAGCCAAGAGACCCAGTACTTC | CASSPPGPSQETQYF
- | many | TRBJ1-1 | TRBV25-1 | TGTGCCAGCAGTGAACCGGACGGTTTCGCTGAAGCTTTCTTT | CASSEPDGFAEAFF
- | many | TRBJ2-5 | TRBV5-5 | TGTGCCAGCAGTCCAGGGAGAGGGTACCAAGAGACCCAGTACTTC | CASSPGRGYQETQYF
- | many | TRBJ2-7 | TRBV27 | TGTGCCAGCAGTTTGAGTGGGGCGCAGACTAGACCTTCCTACGAGCAGTACTTC | CASSLSGAQTRPSYEQYF
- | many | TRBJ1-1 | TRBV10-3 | TGTGCCATCAGTGGGACCGAGGGGGAAGCTTTCTTT | CAISGTEGEAFF
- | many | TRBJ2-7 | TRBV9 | TGTGCCAGCAGCCATGGGCAGTCCTACGAGCAGTACTTC | CASSHGQSYEQYF
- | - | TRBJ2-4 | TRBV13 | TGTGCCAGCAGCCCCTCCGGAATAGGCCTAGCCAAAAACATTCAGTACTTC | CASSPSGIGLAKNIQYF
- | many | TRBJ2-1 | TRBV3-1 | TGTGCCAGCAGCCTCAGTGGGGGCGGGAAGAATGAGCAGTTCTTC | CASSLSGGGKNEQFF
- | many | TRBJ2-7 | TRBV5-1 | TGCGCCAGCAGAAACACGGGGGGCGGAAACGAGCAGTACTTC | CASRNTGGGNEQYF
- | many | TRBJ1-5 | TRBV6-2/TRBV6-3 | TGTGCCAGCAGTTGGGACCACGGCAATCAGCCCCAGCATTTT | CASSWDHGNQPQHF
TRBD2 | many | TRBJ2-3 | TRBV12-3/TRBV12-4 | TGTGCCAGCAGTAGACGACTAGCCCCAGATACGCAGTATTTT | CASSRRLAPDTQYF
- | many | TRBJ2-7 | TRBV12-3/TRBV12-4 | TGTGCCAGCAGTTCCCGGACGGGCCGTGTCTTTGAGCAGTACTTC | CASSSRTGRVFEQYF
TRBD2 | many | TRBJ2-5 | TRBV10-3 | TGTGCCATCAGTGACAATAGCGGGGTTGAGACCCAGTACTTC | CAISDNSGVETQYF
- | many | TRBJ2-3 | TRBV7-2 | TGTGCCAGCAGCTTAGACCCTACTTATACGCAGTATTTT | CASSLDPTYTQYF
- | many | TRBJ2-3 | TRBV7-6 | TGTGCCAGCAGCTCCTTTCGGGGCAGGGGCGGAGATACGCAGTATTTT | CASSSFRGRGGDTQYF
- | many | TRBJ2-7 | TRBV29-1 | TGCAGCGTTGGGCGGGATAACTACGAGCAGTACTTC | CSVGRDNYEQYF
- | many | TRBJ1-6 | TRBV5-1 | TGCGCCAGCAGCTTGCCGATCAGGGATTCACCCCTCCACTTT | CASSLPIRDSPLHF
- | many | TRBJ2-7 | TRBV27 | TGTGCCAGCAGTTTAAGGGGGTCCTACGAGCAGTACTTC | CASSLRGSYEQYF
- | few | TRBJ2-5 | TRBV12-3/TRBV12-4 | TGTGCCAGTCCGAGGGGGTACGAGACCCAGTACTTC | CASPRGYETQYF
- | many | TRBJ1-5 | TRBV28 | TGTGCCAGCAGTTTGGGGGCAGGGAATAATCAGCCCCAGCATTTT | CASSLGAGNNQPQHF
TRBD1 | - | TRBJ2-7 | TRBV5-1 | TGCGCCAGCAGCTTGGGACAGGGCTTCTACGAGCAGTACTTC | CASSLGQGFYEQYF
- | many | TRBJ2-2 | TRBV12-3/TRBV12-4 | TGTGCCAGCAGTTTAGGTTCCTCCGGGGAGCTGTTTTTT | CASSLGSSGELFF
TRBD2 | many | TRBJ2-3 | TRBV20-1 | TGCAGTGCTACCACTAGCGGGGGGGCCGCAGATACGCAGTATTTT | CSATTSGGAADTQYF
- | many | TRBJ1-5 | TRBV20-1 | TGCAGTGCTAGAAACAGGGAAAGAATGGAGAGCAATCAGCCCCAGCATTTT | CSARNRERMESNQPQHF
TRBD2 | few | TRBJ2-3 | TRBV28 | TGTGCCAGATTCGGGGGGGACTACTTGCTGCACACAGATACGCAGTATTTT | CARFGGDYLLHTDTQYF
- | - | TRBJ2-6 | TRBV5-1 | TGCGCCAGCCTCCCGGACCTCTCTGGGGCCAACGTCCTGACTTTC | CASLPDLSGANVLTF
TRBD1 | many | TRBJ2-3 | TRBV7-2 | TGTGCCAGCAGCTTGGACAGGACCACAGATACGCAGTATTTT | CASSLDRTTDTQYF
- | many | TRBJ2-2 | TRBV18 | TGTGCCAGCTCAATCAAGAGAAACACCGGGGAGCTGTTTTTT | CASSIKRNTGELFF
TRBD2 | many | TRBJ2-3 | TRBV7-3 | TGTGCCAGCAGTTTAGCGGGGGGGAGCACAGATACGCAGTATTTT | CASSLAGGSTDTQYF
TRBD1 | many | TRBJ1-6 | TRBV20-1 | TGCAGTGCTAGGGACAGGGGCCTCCCCTGGTCACCCCTCCACTTT | CSARDRGLPWSPLHF
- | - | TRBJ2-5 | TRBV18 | TGTGCCAGCTCACCACTGGAGAAAGAGACCCAGTACTTC | CASSPLEKETQYF